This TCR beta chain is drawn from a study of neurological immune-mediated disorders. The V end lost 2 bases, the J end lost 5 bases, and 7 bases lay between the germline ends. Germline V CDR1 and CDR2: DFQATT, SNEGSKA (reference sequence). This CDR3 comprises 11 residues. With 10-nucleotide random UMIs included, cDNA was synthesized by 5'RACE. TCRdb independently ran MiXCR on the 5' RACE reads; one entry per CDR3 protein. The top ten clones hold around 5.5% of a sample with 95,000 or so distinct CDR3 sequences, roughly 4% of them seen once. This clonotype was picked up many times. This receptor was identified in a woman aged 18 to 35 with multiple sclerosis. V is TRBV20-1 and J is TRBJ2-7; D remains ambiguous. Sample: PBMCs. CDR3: CSARSHDEQYF. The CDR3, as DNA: TGCAGTGCTAGATCGCATGACGAGCAGTACTTC.